Sequencing of this T cell receptor (beta chain) was carried out in a study of blood T cell repertoires in COVID-19. Study overall: Acute and convalescent COVID-19 samples came from the United States, Italy and Spain.

Germline V gene sequence: CDR1 LGHDT, CDR2 YNNKEL (reference sequence). CDR3 length: 15 amino acids. The V end was cut by 4 bases, the J end by 4 bases, with 16 bases between. Measured with immunoSEQ multiplex PCR; TCRdb has only the in-frame clones, and not every one. The top ten clones hold about 11% of a sample with 150,000 to 200,000 clones, roughly four fifths of them seen once. The sequenced sample was peripheral blood. V usage is TRBV3-1 (or the pseudogene TRBV3-2) and J usage is TRBJ1-1; no definite D call. This sequence originates from a man in his sixties with active or convalescent COVID-19. CDR3 sequence: CASSPRAEASTEAFF. The CDR3 bases are TGTGCCAGCAGCCCCCGGGCGGAGGCAAGCACTGAAGCTTTCTTT.